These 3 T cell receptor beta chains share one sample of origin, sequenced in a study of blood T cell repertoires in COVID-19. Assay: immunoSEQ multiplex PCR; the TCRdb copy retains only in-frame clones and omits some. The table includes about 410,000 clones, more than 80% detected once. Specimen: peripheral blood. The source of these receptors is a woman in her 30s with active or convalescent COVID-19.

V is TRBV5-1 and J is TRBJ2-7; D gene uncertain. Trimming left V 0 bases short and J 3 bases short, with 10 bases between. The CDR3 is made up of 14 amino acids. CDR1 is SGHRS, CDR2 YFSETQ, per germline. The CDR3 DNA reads TGCGCCAGCAGCTTGGCCCCTGAGATCTACGAGCAGTACTTC. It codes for CASSLAPEIYEQYF. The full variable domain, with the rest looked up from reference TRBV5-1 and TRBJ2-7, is KAGVTQTPRYLIKTRGQQVTLSCSPISGHRSVSWYQQTPGQGLQFLFEYFSETQRNKGNFPGRFSGRQFSNSRSEMNVSTLELGDSALYLCASSLAPEIYEQYFGPGTRLTVT.

In DNA, the CDR3 is TGCGCCAGCCGTAATCCGGGACAGGGTTATGGCTACACCTTC. This codes for CASRNPGQGYGYTF. The chain combines TRBV4-1 with TRBJ1-2, with 9 bases identical to TRBD1. Losses at the gene ends were 8 bases for V and 5 bases for J; bases not matched to a gene: 9. CDR3 length: 14 amino acids. CDR1 is MGHRA and CDR2 is YSYEKL in the germline V gene.

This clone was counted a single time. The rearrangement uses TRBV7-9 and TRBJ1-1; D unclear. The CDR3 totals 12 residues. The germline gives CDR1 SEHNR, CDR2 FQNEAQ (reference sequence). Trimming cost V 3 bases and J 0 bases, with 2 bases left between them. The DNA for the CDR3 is TGTGCCAGCAGCTTCATGAACACTGAAGCTTTCTTT. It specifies CASSFMNTEAFF.